This TCR beta chain derives from a study of cytomegalovirus exposure and HLA in healthy donors (dated by TCRdb to the late 2010s). With regard to the full study: According to an earlier analysis of several hundred of the donors, about 179 million T cells yielded over 100 million unique TCR beta sequences and approximately 280 Gb of sequence data. Using immunosequencing, the study profiled T cell repertoires from 640 or so subjects and related those repertoires to cytomegalovirus serostatus. The number of typed donors differed by locus: 629-630 for A, B, C, DRB1 and DQB1; approximately 530 for DQA1; about 600 for DPA1; and 400 to 480 for DPB1. In addition to the first cohort of 666 subjects, a separate validation cohort of some 120 different subjects was used. A later genetic analysis used genome-wide SNP genotypes for 398 of the 666 donors, treating that subset as a discovery cohort. The genetic ancestry cluster associated with self-reported Caucasian donors included over 65% of the 398 genotyped donors. Among roughly 400 genotyped donors of the cohort, an average of around 250,000 unique TCR beta nucleotide sequences was sequenced per donor, of which roughly 18% were non-productive. All discovery cohort repertoires had been generated using a single sequencing platform. Class I and class II HLA loci were covered by the typing at four-digit resolution. An earlier analysis of several hundred of the donors used high-throughput TCR beta sequencing to judge whether each TCR beta V gene segment behaved as functional or pseudogenic. Roughly 5 DR-DQ haplotypes were handled as single units for association and clustering because linkage in the cohort was strong. In the later analysis, no new phenotypic data were used to find candidate immune exposures; instead, reliance was placed on TCR beta sequences and their occurrence across donors. An early release covering just under 650 HLA-typed donors comprised about 290 gigabases of sequencing data and approximately 80 million unique TCR sequences. To study patterns of TCR occurrence, a later analysis re-analyzed previously published TCR beta repertoires from several hundred donors and added high-resolution HLA genotyping. The study combined high-throughput TCR immunosequencing, statistical association of individual TCRs with disease status, and machine learning to predict cytomegalovirus infection status. The aim of the study was to test whether cataloging public T cell receptors could identify signatures of past pathogen exposure. Alongside the repertoire data, information on donor age, sex, ethnicity and CMV serostatus was compiled.

What the study reported, not specific to this receptor: In a later analysis, the rate of TCR association differed among HLA loci, with DRB1 alleles having the most associated TCRs and HLA-C alleles having the fewest. Roughly uniform sequencing depth across donors was assumed in presence/absence analyses, although this assumption may not hold. Because counts were too low, approximately 15 rarely observed V segments, including chromosome 9 orphons, were excluded from the earlier analysis of 587 of the donors. A further reported finding was that TCR beta sequences accurately predicted the HLA-A and HLA-B alleles for most subjects in the first cohort. In a later analysis, more than 15,000 TCR beta sequences were associated with specific HLA alleles at a false discovery rate of 0.05. CMV serostatus was the only immune exposure information available for the cohort. In vitro tests confirmed that a few of the cytomegalovirus-associated TCR beta chains recognize cytomegalovirus antigens. In a later analysis, most CMV-associated TCR beta chains were found to appear HLA-restricted, with HLA associations seemingly driven largely by CMV exposure. The study listed 164 TCR beta chains as associated with cytomegalovirus. A later analysis found that HLA-associated TCR beta chains were more clonally expanded and had lower generation probabilities than equally common non-associated chains. Because some donors lacked HLA typing at each locus, the association tests relied only on the typed subset. Some IMGT-functional V segments, including TRBV6-2 and TRBV6-3, could not be told apart with the 87-base-pair reads, so those segments were excluded. According to a later analysis, parvovirus B19, influenza, CMV and Epstein-Barr virus appeared linked to several top co-occurrence clusters. A later genetic analysis reported fewer N-insertions in productive TCRs among donors in an Asian-associated ancestry cluster than the approximately 700-donor mean. Only TCR beta chains were sequenced in this cohort, and the absence of alpha or paired-chain data limited detectable features. A group of highly shared sequence variants was considered likely to be a technical artifact of the sequencing pipeline. It was suggested by the authors that the approach could potentially be generalized to other disease states and immunological phenotypes. An association between a missense DCLRE1C variant and V-gene and J-gene trimming of TCR beta chains was found in a later genetic analysis and replicated in an independent cohort. In an earlier analysis of around 600 of the donors, most TCR beta V segments were observed in productive rearrangements about 87% or about 30% of the time, broadly matching IMGT annotations. Correlated functional status among segregating V segments might be attributable to linkage disequilibrium, but an unknown experimental factor could not be ruled out. While some public TCRs were present in many individuals, most TCR sequences turned up only very rarely across donors. In both the original and validation cohorts, the classifier was reported to diagnose cytomegalovirus status with high specificity and sensitivity. When HLA alleles, especially DR and DQ, strongly co-occurred, attributing TCR associations to individual alleles was difficult.

The cohort consisted of 666 healthy bone marrow donors. At the time of sampling, all cohort members were nominally healthy, though unrecorded immune exposures were likely present. The donor tested CMV seropositive and was one of the 289 seropositive cohort members. A peripheral blood sample was provided by each donor, and peripheral blood mononuclear cells were used for TCR beta sequencing. Genomic DNA was extracted from the blood cell samples with the Qiagen DNeasy Blood Extraction Kit. The library was built by means of the immunoSEQ multiplex PCR assay. The multiplex PCR relied on a mix of 60 forward primers for TCR Vbeta segments and 13 reverse primers for TCR Jbeta segments. The CDR3 region of rearranged TCR beta genes was amplified from genomic DNA with a multiplex PCR assay. The amplified TCR beta libraries were sequenced on the Illumina HiSeq System as 87-base-pair reads. The original methods were these. A later analysis tallied tens of millions of unique TCR beta chains across the 666 repertoires, and approximately 12 million of those chains were shared by two or more donors. A nearest-neighbor algorithm error-corrected the raw reads and collapsed the reads into unique sequences, merging closely related sequences to remove PCR and sequencing errors. To assign V, D and J gene segments, CDR3 sequences were aligned to IMGT reference sequences. For a sequence to be retained, at least a six-nucleotide match to both a V gene segment and a J gene segment was required. A rearrangement was called productive if the CDR3 had no stop codons and remained in frame with V and J, and every other rearrangement was called non-productive. CDR3 was defined according to IMGT convention as the region running from the second conserved V-encoded cysteine to the conserved J-encoded phenylalanine. The earlier analysis of around 640 of the donors excluded sequences that lacked an unambiguous match to a single V gene segment. An earlier analysis of fewer than 650 of the donors classified V segments as functional when productive rearrangements were above 56.7% and as segregating when the standard deviation between donors was above 5%. A statistical classification framework was built to diagnose cytomegalovirus status from the catalog of TCR beta chain sequences. V and J gene assignment, in a later analysis, came from comparing TCR nucleotide sequences with IMGT/GENE-DB human TR gene sequences. A later analysis assigned CDR3 sequences and most-parsimonious VDJ recombination scenarios with the TCRdist pipeline. In a later analysis, each TCR beta chain was defined by its CDR3 amino acid sequence together with its V-gene family, and reads without a unique V-gene family were excluded. As a way to deal with suspected cross-contamination and a sequencing artifact, a later analysis dropped 450 to 600 nucleotide sequences that were highly shared and had low generation probability. A later analysis calculated a clonal expansion index for each public chain from normalized within-repertoire ranks of inferred template counts. In a later analysis, generation probabilities were computed with a VDJ recombination model fitted to out-of-frame rearrangements, and the resulting probabilities were checked against IGoR. In a later analysis, TCR-TCR, TCR-HLA and TCR-CMV co-occurrence was scored with hypergeometric tests, and a repertoire-size bias correction was applied to TCR pairs. False discovery rates were estimated in a later analysis by permuting HLA or CMV assignments 20 times. A later analysis grouped co-occurring TCRs with DBSCAN, adding TCRdist sequence similarity when clustering within HLA-allele-positive subsets. Co-occurrence clustering excluded repertoires with fewer than 30,000 or more than 120,000 public chains, plus five with anomalous nucleotide sharing. This immuneACCESS table, as held by TCRdb, lists in-frame sequences with V and J called but not all clones. Of the missing ones, under half trace to an unresolved V gene in checked studies; the others have no known cause. That table is the source of V, J and clone size, and D and trimming were worked out from the DNA. The sample includes approximately 59,000 clones, with 65% to 70% observed a single time. Of the sample, around 17% falls within the top ten clones.

Turning to this clone: Its antigen is not yet known. Nothing much larger sits one base from this clone, and base qualities are not available.

According to the germline V gene, CDR1 reads ENHRY and CDR2 reads SYGVKD. The CDR3 numbers 16 residues from cysteine through phenylalanine. The only DNA kept is the CDR3, 48 bases in frame from the first base. V loses 6 bases at its end and J loses 1 base; junction bases beyond the gene matches: 11. This receptor chain uses TRBV10-3 and TRBJ2-7, with TRBD2 identical over 8 junction bases. Sequencing was carried out using PBMCs. The receptor's source is a man aged 35 to 55 in good health and CMV-seropositive. The CDR3 protein: CAIRPSGGVGSYEQYF. The nucleotide sequence is TGTGCCATCAGACCCTCGGGGGGGGTGGGATCCTACGAGCAGTACTTC.